This entry concerns a single T cell receptor beta chain. Its antigen is unidentified. The junction differs from germline at one of its ends, possibly a read error. These data originate in a study of tumor and adjacent non-tumor tissue in lung cancer. RNA was extracted from bulk tissue without any cell sorting. The CDR3 sequence is 15 residues long. Looked up from germline, CDR1 is SGHAT and CDR2 is FQNNGV. Broader study findings: Tumor repertoires had a smaller top 100 clone share than normal lung. Higher tumor TCR diversity was associated with shorter survival.

A modified ARM-PCR protocol with three rounds of nested PCR amplified TCRbeta. TCRdb called the multiplex PCR reads again in MiXCR, with one record for every CDR3 protein. The table has approximately 150,000 distinct CDR3 sequences, around 61% seen once. This sequence originates from a man between 60 and 75 years old with small cell lung cancer. The chain couples TRBV11-2 to TRBJ2-2, with D uncertain. The sequenced material came from lung tumor tissue. In DNA, the CDR3 is TGTGCCAGCAGCCACCTAGATAGAGGCACCAGGGAGCTGTTTTTT. This translates into CASSHLDRGTRELFF.